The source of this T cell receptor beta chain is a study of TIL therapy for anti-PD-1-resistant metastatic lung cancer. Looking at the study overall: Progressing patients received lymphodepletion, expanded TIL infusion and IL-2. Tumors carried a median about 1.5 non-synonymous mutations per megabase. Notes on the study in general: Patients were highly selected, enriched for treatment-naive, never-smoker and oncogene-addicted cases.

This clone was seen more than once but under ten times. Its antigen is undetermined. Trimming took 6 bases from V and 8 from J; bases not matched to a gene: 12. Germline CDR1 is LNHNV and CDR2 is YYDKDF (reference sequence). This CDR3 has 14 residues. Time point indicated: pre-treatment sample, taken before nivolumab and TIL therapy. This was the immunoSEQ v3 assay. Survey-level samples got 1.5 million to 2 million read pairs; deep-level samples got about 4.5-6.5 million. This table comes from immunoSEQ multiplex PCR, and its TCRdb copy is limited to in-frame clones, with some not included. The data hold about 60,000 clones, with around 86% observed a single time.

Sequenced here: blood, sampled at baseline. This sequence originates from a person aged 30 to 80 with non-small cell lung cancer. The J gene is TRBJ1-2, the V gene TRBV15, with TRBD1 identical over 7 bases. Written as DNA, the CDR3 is TGTGCCACCAGACCTCGGACAGGCCTGGGAGGCTACACCTTC. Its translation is CATRPRTGLGGYTF.